What follows describes a single T cell receptor (beta chain). The germline CDR1 and CDR2 sequences are LGHDT and YNNKEL (reference sequence). Trimming removed 0 bases at V and 8 bases at J, with 13 bases between. This CDR3 has 14 residues. The entry originates in a study of blood T cell repertoires in COVID-19. The cohort comprised adults aged roughly 18 to 95 years residing in approximately 25 US areas. Clinical history as reported by participants underpinned cohort assignment. Assay: immunoSEQ multiplex PCR; the TCRdb copy retains only in-frame clones and omits some. There are roughly 290,000 clones in the sample; around nine tenths occur only once, and 1.5% to 2% lies in the top ten.

The clonotype originates from a woman between 35 and 50 years old who had recovered from COVID-19. The sequenced sample was PBMCs or T cells enriched from blood (not recorded which). V usage is TRBV3-1 (or the pseudogene TRBV3-2) and J usage is TRBJ1-2, with TRBD1 as a possible D gene (5 bases). This chain's CDR3 is CASSQEPGHRGYTF. In DNA form, the CDR3 reads TGTGCCAGCAGCCAAGAACCAGGGCATAGGGGCTACACCTTC.